The clone carrying this T cell receptor beta chain was recorded once. Its antigen is still unknown. The data stem from a study of PD-1 blockade in classical Hodgkin lymphoma. Study in general: A 3 mg/kg intravenous dose of nivolumab was received by patients every 2 weeks. Notes on the study in general: In newly diagnosed patients, baseline TCR diversity was reportedly below that of healthy donors. Prior to therapy, complete responders displayed diversity much like that of newly diagnosed patients.

Regarding time point: cycle 4 day 1 (C4D1), after around six weeks of nivolumab. Every single patient, without exception, relapsed after autologous stem cell transplantation, and brentuximab vedotin exposure varied. The authors enriched CD8+ T cells from thawed PBMCs via magnetic negative selection. When best responses were assessed, they were complete response, partial response or progressive disease. TCRdb keeps only in-frame clones here, not all; method: immunoSEQ multiplex PCR. The sample lists 15,000 to 25,000 clones; 88% were seen once. Sequencing was performed on CD8+ T cells from blood, taken before the fourth cycle of nivolumab. The receptor was derived from a human donor with classical Hodgkin lymphoma.

The CDR3 loop is CASSYADRGYTEAFF. The CDR3 bases are TGTGCCAGCAGTTACGCGGACAGGGGGTACACTGAAGCTTTCTTT. V gene TRBV6-5 combines with J gene TRBJ1-1; 10 bases agree with TRBD1. The junction had 3 bases not matched to a gene; V was cut back by 2 bases and J by 3 bases. The CDR3 totals 15 residues. Germline V gene sequence: CDR1 MNHEY, CDR2 SVGAGI.